The sequence of this T cell receptor (beta chain) was determined in a study of T cell responses to AZD1222 COVID-19 vaccine. Germline CDR1 reads MNHEY; CDR2 reads SVGAGI. Trimming cost V 5 bases and J 4 bases, with 17 bases left between them. The CDR3 is 15 residues long. Libraries were prepared by immunoSEQ multiplex PCR; TCRdb keeps only in-frame clonotypes and omits some of them. The repertoire holds about 110,000 clones, with around nine tenths as singletons. With regard to this clone: Its cognate antigen is unknown.

Findings and caveats of the study: When two AZD1222 doses had been given, Spike-specific TCR breadth and depth rose. Reportedly, nearly half of unique spike TCRs recognized epitopes outside B.1.351/B.1.1.7 mutations. At baseline, just 5 or 6 AZD1222 recipients tested seropositive. Clonal diversity may have been underestimated, and the donors were mostly white British, with more females than males.

The sequence was collected from an adult in good health. The specimen was peripheral blood, collected on day 0 of MenACWY control vaccination. J is TRBJ1-2 and V is TRBV6-5; a weak D match, TRBD1 (5 bases). CDR3 coding DNA: TGTGCCAGCAGTCCCTCCGGGGGTTTGATCTATGGCTACACCTTC. Protein sequence: CASSPSGGLIYGYTF.